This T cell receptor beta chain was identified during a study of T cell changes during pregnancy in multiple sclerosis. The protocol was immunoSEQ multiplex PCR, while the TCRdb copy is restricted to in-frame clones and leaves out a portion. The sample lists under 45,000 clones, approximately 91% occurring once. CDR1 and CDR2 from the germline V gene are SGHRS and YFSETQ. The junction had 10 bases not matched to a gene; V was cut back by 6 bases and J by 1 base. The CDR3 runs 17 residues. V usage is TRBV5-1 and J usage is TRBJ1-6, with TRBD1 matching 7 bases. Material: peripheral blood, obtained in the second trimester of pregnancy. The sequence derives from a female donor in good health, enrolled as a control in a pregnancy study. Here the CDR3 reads CASKPGQRVSYNSPLHF. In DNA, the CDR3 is TGCGCCAGCAAACCGGGACAGCGAGTATCCTATAATTCACCCCTCCACTTT.